This T cell receptor beta chain comes out of a study of blood T cell repertoires in COVID-19 (dated by TCRdb to 2018 to 2020). Regarding the complete study: Samples from collaborators originated in the United States, Italy and Spain and spanned both the acute and convalescent phases of COVID-19. Deeply sampled blood TCRbeta repertoires from subjects exposed to, actively infected with, or recovered from COVID-19 were included in the dataset. The prospective study material was composed of cDNA or gDNA derived from T cells, B-cell-depleted T cells, or PBMCs. The samples were drawn from the first 160 participants of the ongoing ImmuneRACE study and from 1,254 subjects provided by 6 global collaborators. Where available, HLA class I and class II types were taken from metadata supplied by the sample provider and were not determined by assay-based typing. The repertoires were made available in a free public database intended to serve as a resource for research on the immune response to SARS-CoV-2. The sample metadata nearly always contained a de-identified subject ID, COVID-19 status, age in years and sex. What the study reported, not specific to this receptor: The quantity of clinical and demographic metadata differed by source and by participant and was supplied without curation.

This clone was recorded once. Its binding antigen is unknown. Base-call qualities are not available, and no considerably larger clone is one nucleotide away. The cysteine opens and the phenylalanine closes a CDR3 of 15 amino acids. Solely the CDR3 DNA is kept, with 45 bases framed from the first base. Sequences MDHEN (CDR1) and SYDVKM (CDR2) are obtained from the germline V gene. Compared with germline, V lacks 6 bases and J lacks 5 bases; bases without a gene match: 8. TCRbeta CDR3 regions were amplified from genomic DNA using the immunoSEQ Assay, a bias-controlled multiplex PCR. Per the source publication's procedure: The number of nucleated cells in each sample was estimated by amplification of reference gene primers within the assay. Sequence reads were collapsed and filtered to measure the absolute abundance of every unique TCRbeta CDR3 rearrangement. For each sample, productive Simpson clonality was calculated as the square root of Simpson's diversity index over productive rearrangements. Sourced from immuneACCESS, this table was stored by TCRdb with only in-frame sequences that have V and J called. A share of the clones is absent; for the studies checked, an unresolved V gene accounts for under half, and the remainder has no known explanation. The V and J calls and clone size come from that table; D and trimming were worked out from the DNA. A total of under 500,000 clones appear in this sample, roughly 87% of them only once. The leading ten clones occupy roughly 1.9% of the sample.

Participants in the prospective study were enrolled through a virtual design, were aged roughly 18 to 100 years, and lived in roughly 25 United States geographic areas. To assign participants to cohorts, the prospective study relied on clinical history that participants themselves reported in a screening survey and a study questionnaire. In the prospective study, mobile phlebotomists collected whole blood, serum and a nasopharyngeal or oropharyngeal swab from each participant. Over a roughly 2-month period, participants in the prospective study had the option of providing additional blood draws and questionnaires. Before DNA extraction, blood samples from the prospective study were shipped at room temperature or frozen.

The receptor's source is a woman between 18 and 29 years old with acute COVID-19. The sample comprised PBMCs or T cells enriched from blood (not recorded which). The rearrangement joined TRBV28 to TRBJ2-7, with 12 junctional bases fitting TRBD2. Here is the DNA: TGTGCCAGCAGGTTTGGGCTAGCGGGAGGGAACGAGCAGTACTTC. Translation gives CASRFGLAGGNEQYF.